This TCR beta chain was sequenced during a study of T cells in Graves' hyperthyroidism and ophthalmopathy. Germline assignment: CDR1 MNHEY and CDR2 SMNVEV (reference sequence). V was clipped by 2 bases and J by 4 bases; unmatched bases: 6. The CDR3 has 15 residues. TCR beta CDR3 sequences were amplified from RNA transcripts. Primed by the HTBI set, a first-round RT-PCR was run on the TCR CDR3. In TCRdb, the multiplex PCR reads were re-called with MiXCR into one record per CDR3 protein. Among under 250,000 distinct CDR3 sequences listed, roughly 17% were seen once. More than 8 ml fresh peripheral blood yielded the PBMCs. Study-wide results and limits: In validation, the model predicted ophthalmopathy. These predictions came a median around 5.9 months before onset. The blood repertoire included most of the expanded thyroid clonotypes above 0.001.

Many counts were recorded for this clonotype. Its specificity is not known. The source of this sequence is a man aged 45-60 years with Graves' hyperthyroidism. The specimen was blood. The V gene is TRBV27, the J gene TRBJ2-7, with TRBD2 matching 9 bases. The CDR3 DNA follows: TGTGCCAGCAGTTTACTGGCGGGAGGGCCTTACGAGCAGTACTTC. Its translation is CASSLLAGGPYEQYF.